The subject of this entry is one T cell receptor beta chain. What this receptor recognizes is not known. No much larger clone exists at a distance of one base, and base qualities are not known. These data originate in a study of OX40 agonist ivuxolimab in advanced cancers. For the wider study: Ivuxolimab, which targeted the costimulatory receptor OX40 (CD134), was an agonistic, fully human IgG2 monoclonal antibody. Prior anti-PD-1, anti-PD-L1 or anti-CTLA-4 therapy was permitted, and checkpoint inhibitors had been received by about 37% of dose-escalation patients. The point of sequencing TCRbeta in the periphery was to test whether ivuxolimab changed TCR sequence diversity and drove clonal T-cell expansion. Three dose-escalation patients achieved partial responses, one with hepatocellular carcinoma and two with cutaneous melanoma. In the dose-escalation cohort, 82.7% of patients were male, and the mean age was 60 years with a range of about 20 to 80. Of the approximately 50 dose-escalation patients, hepatocellular carcinoma was present in about 20, melanoma in roughly 15, renal cell carcinoma in 9 and head and neck cancer in 9. The paper reports the monotherapy dose-escalation portion (N of about 54 patients) of the phase I ivuxolimab trial. Intravenous ivuxolimab was administered to patients every 2 weeks at six dose levels: 0.01, 0.1, 0.3, 1.5, 3 and 10 mg/kg. What the research found in general, with its limitations: The antigen specificity of the clonally expanded peripheral T cells was not determined. Low levels of normalized T-cell clonal expansion were also shown by some nonresponding patients. At doses of 0.1 to 3.0 mg/kg, clonal expansion of both CD4+ and CD8+ blood T cells was observed from baseline to week 6. After ivuxolimab, expanded clones were on average more numerous among CD8+ T cells than among CD4+ T cells. In partial responders in the 0.1-3.0 mg/kg groups, normalized peripheral clonal expansion was found to be among the lowest, especially among CD8+ T cells.

Patients with a history of autoimmune disease or receiving systemic immunosuppression were excluded from the trial. Peripheral blood for TCR sequencing was collected from all dose cohorts at baseline, on cycle 4 day 1, and on cycle 7 day 1. Samples were obtained from an open-label, multicenter, first-in-human phase I dose-escalation trial of ivuxolimab. The trial enrolled adults with locally advanced or metastatic head and neck squamous cell, hepatocellular, melanoma or renal cell carcinoma. Before TCR sequencing, CD4+ and CD8+ T cells were separately sorted from peripheral blood. CDR1 and CDR2 are read off the germline V gene as SGDLS and YYNGEE. V loses 1 base, J loses 7 bases, and the germline ends lie 12 bases apart. From its cysteine to its phenylalanine, the CDR3 spans 14 amino acids. Of all the DNA, just the CDR3 is kept, 42 bases in frame from base 1. To sequence the TCRbeta CDR3 region, genomic DNA was isolated from the sorted cells. The immunoSEQ Assay was used for sequencing of TCRbeta CDR3 regions. TCRdb provides this immuneACCESS table in a form limited to in-frame rearrangements. Some clones are lacking; in checked studies, under half of them reflect an unresolved V gene, and why the rest are absent is not known. A total of over 95,000 clones appear in this sample, 85% to 90% of them only once. 0.79% of the sample is held by the ten biggest clonotypes.

The sample consisted of CD4+ or CD8+ T cells sorted from blood, taken in a trial of the OX40 agonist ivuxolimab. The clonotype was recovered from an adult with an advanced solid tumor such as melanoma, head and neck, liver or kidney cancer. The rearranged segments are TRBV9 and TRBJ2-1; the D segment could be TRBD2, given 6 matching bases. CDR3 loop: CASSVNRRGNEQFF. The DNA reads as follows: TGTGCCAGCAGCGTAAACAGGAGGGGAAATGAGCAGTTCTTC.